A single T cell receptor (beta chain) is shown here with its context. This sample was taken from a study of blood T cells in healthy people across ages. This CDR3 region has 15 residues. After removal of 4 bases from V and 8 bases from J, the junction contained 10 bases not matched to a gene. Germline CDR1 and CDR2: MGHRA and YSYEKL. The use of a sample-barcoded 5' primer and a J-beta primer mix characterized a second PCR of about 7 to 12 cycles. TCRdb reprocessed the 5' RACE reads with MiXCR, giving one entry per CDR3 protein. The sample includes roughly 500,000 distinct CDR3 sequences, about 25% seen only once; the top ten take roughly 20%.

This receptor was identified in a woman in her 70s in good health. V is TRBV4-1 and J is TRBJ1-4, with 7 positions matching TRBD1. Source material: blood. CDR3 bases: TGCGCCAGCAGCCTTTCGACAGGGCGAGGGGAAAAACTGTTTTTT. Residues: CASSLSTGRGEKLFF.